This T cell receptor beta chain was sequenced for a study of blood T cell repertoires in COVID-19. The germline CDR1 and CDR2 sequences are MNHEY and SVGEGT. V was clipped by 6 bases and J by 0 bases, with 12 bases between them. This CDR3 spans 15 amino acids. Using immunoSEQ multiplex PCR, the repertoire was profiled, and TCRdb retains in-frame clones only, with some absent. The sample holds about 120,000 clones, just over 85% seen once. The sequence came from a man aged 35 to 55 with acute or convalescent COVID-19. This chain links TRBV6-2 or TRBV6-3 with TRBJ1-5, with D possibly TRBD1 on 6 matching bases. Material for sequencing was peripheral blood. CDR3 protein: CASSRGQYSNQPQHF. Written as DNA, the CDR3 is TGTGCCAGCAGCCGCGGACAGTATAGCAATCAGCCCCAGCATTTT.